This T cell receptor (beta chain) was profiled in a study of spatial heterogeneity in lung cancer. The study's findings and limits: Mutation counts in tumors were tracked by counts of expanded intratumoral alpha and beta TCRs.

Specified time point: sample taken at primary tumor resection. In TCRdb, the 5' RACE reads were re-called with MiXCR into one record per CDR3 protein. The sample yields about 14,000 distinct CDR3 sequences, roughly 4.7% seen once. This clonotype is classed as medium-sized. The antigen remains undetermined. The V end lost 0 bases, the J end lost 3 bases, and 14 bases lay between the germline ends. Germline CDR1 SGHVS, CDR2 FNYEAQ. This CDR3 has 16 residues. The sample consisted of lung tumor tissue, taken at surgery. This TCR was sampled from a female donor with early-stage non-small cell lung cancer. The chain carries TRBV7-6 and TRBJ1-1; D is ambiguous. CDR3 coding DNA: TGTGCCAGCAGCTTAGCGCAGCCTACCTGGGACACTGAAGCTTTCTTT. Translating gives CASSLAQPTWDTEAFF.